The 25 T cell receptor beta chains given below trace back to one sample, sequenced in a study of metastatic and nonmetastatic thyroid tumors. Thyroid surgery had not been preceded by any treatment in any patient. TCRdb re-called the PCR reads via MiXCR. Among 70,000 or so clones, 14% were seen once, and the ten largest hold about 7%. The sequenced sample was blood. The source of these receptors is a male donor with papillary thyroid cancer or a benign thyroid nodule (not recorded which). Some clones in this sample may be carry-over from other donors' samples.

This clone was seen repeatedly, ten times or more. It is unclear where the CDR3 begins or ends on the DNA, so no DNA is shown, and the CDR3 is as TCRdb lists it. The rearrangement uses TRBV9 and TRBJ2-6; the D call TRBD2 from the table was never checked on the DNA. With termini counted, the CDR3 has 17 amino acids. From germline, CDR1 is SGDLS and CDR2 YYNGEE. CDR3 sequence: CASSERDWGSGANVPTF.

With regard to this clone: One junction end disagrees with the germline gene, perhaps due to a read error. The gene calls are TRBV11-2 and TRBJ1-6; D gene unclear. CDR1 is SGHAT and CDR2 is FQNNGV in the germline V gene. The length of the CDR3 is 13 residues. This chain's CDR3 is CVSSLGSNSPLHF. Written as DNA, the CDR3 is TGTGTCAGCAGCTTAGGATCGAATTCACCCCTCCACTTT.

This clone is medium-sized (0.01 to 0.1%) in the sample. The chain has TRBV27 and TRBJ2-1; 7 nucleotides agree with TRBD2. Germline-derived CDR1 and CDR2 are MNHEY and SMNVEV (reference sequence). The CDR3 totals 14 residues. V dropped 3 bases and J dropped 5; count of bases not matched to a gene: 4. CDR3 in DNA: TGTGCCAGCAGTTTGGGGACTACAAACAATGAGCAGTTCTTC. Its translation is CASSLGTTNNEQFF.

The chain links TRBV6-1 to TRBJ1-3, with D possibly matching TRBD1 (5 bases). Trimming stripped 2 bases from V and 6 bases from J, with 14 bases between. Looked up from germline, CDR1 is MNHNS and CDR2 is SASEGT. CDR3 length equals 15 residues. Here the CDR3 reads CASSEQGGSVNTIYF. The CDR3 DNA sequence: TGTGCCAGCAGTGAACAGGGTGGTTCCGTAAACACCATATATTTT.

This clone was recorded many times. The gene calls are TRBV19 and TRBJ2-2; 7 bases are a match to TRBD1. Per germline, CDR1 LNHDA and CDR2 SQIVND (reference sequence). This CDR3 is built from 19 residues. V shed 7 bases, J shed 5 bases, and the junction held 22 bases outside the gene matches. Written as DNA, the CDR3 is TGTGCCAGTAATCGGGTGACAGGGCCTATCTTAAGGGGGACCGGGGAGCTGTTTTTT. This gives the protein CASNRVTGPILRGTGELFF.

This clone showed up many times. The chain carries TRBV7-8 and TRBJ1-1; D ambiguous. The CDR3 contains 15 residues. V lost 1 base, J lost 6 bases, and 15 bases lay in between. Germline CDR1 reads SGHVS; CDR2 reads FQNEAQ. The CDR3 sequence: CASSLDLGKEAEAFF. CDR3 nucleotide sequence: TGTGCCAGCAGCTTAGATCTGGGCAAGGAGGCTGAAGCTTTCTTT. The full variable domain, with the rest looked up from reference TRBV7-8 and TRBJ1-1, is GAGVSQSPRYKVAKRGQDVALRCDPISGHVSLFWYQQALGQGPEFLTYFQNEAQLDKSGLPSDRFFAERPEGSVSTLKIQRTQQEDSAVYLCASSLDLGKEAEAFFGQGTRLTVV.

This clone was counted ten times or more. This CDR3 is also generated by other DNA sequences in the sample. This chain links TRBV9 with TRBJ2-5; 10 bases map to TRBD2. The germline V gene encodes CDR1 SGDLS and CDR2 YYNGEE. This CDR3 is built from 15 residues. V shed 3 bases, J shed 5 bases, and the junction held 7 bases outside the gene matches. CDR3 in DNA: TGTGCCAGCAGCGGAGCGGGAGGGATTGGGGAGACCCAGTACTTC. It specifies CASSGAGGIGETQYF.

This clone was detected ten times or more. The CDR3 sequence: CASGDKSSYEQYV. For the CDR3, the DNA is TGTGCCAGCGGGGACAAGAGCTCCTACGAGCAGTACGTC. The V and J genes are TRBV7-6 and TRBJ2-7; tentative D call: TRBD1 (6 bases). This CDR3 comprises 13 residues. V lost 8 bases and J lost 0, with 11 bases in between. CDR1 and CDR2 (germline): SGHVS, FNYEAQ.

In its sample, this clone was seen many times. The chain links TRBV18 to TRBJ1-5; TRBD1 matches at 8 bases. Looked up from germline, CDR1 is KGHSH and CDR2 is LQKENI. CDR3 length: 17 amino acids. J gave up 6 bases and V 3 bases, and 13 bases lay outside the gene matches. CDR3 DNA: TGTGCCAGCTCACCGGGCAGGGGGCTCATGGTCGGTCAGCCCCAGCATTTT. Residues: CASSPGRGLMVGQPQHF. Full variable domain (outside the CDR3, taken from reference TRBV18 and TRBJ1-5): NAGVMQNPRHLVRRRGQEARLRCSPMKGHSHVYWYRQLPEEGLKFMVYLQKENIIDESGMPKERFSAEFPKEGPSILRIQQVVRGDSAAYFCASSPGRGLMVGQPQHFGDGTRLSIL.

This clone was seen ten or more times. The chain uses TRBV9 and TRBJ1-2; no definite D call. V lost 0 bases and J lost 4, with 7 bases in between. This CDR3 is built from 13 residues. Per the germline V gene, CDR1 is SGDLS and CDR2 is YYNGEE. The CDR3 nucleotides read TGTGCCAGCAGCGTAGAGGGCCTCTATGGCTACACCTTC. As protein: CASSVEGLYGYTF.

In this sample, this clone turned up many times. V and J are TRBV4-3 and TRBJ2-3; D remains ambiguous. The germline V gene has CDR1 LGHNA and CDR2 YSLEER. Deletions cut 3 bases from V and 3 bases from J, with 10 bases between. The CDR3 length is 14 residues. This chain's CDR3 is CASSHVGGTDTQYF. DNA for the CDR3: TGCGCCAGCAGCCATGTGGGTGGTACAGATACGCAGTATTTT.

This clone has a count of ten or more. The rearrangement uses TRBV28 and TRBJ1-2; TRBD1 might be the D (6 bases). Trimming took 7 bases from V and 1 from J, leaving 16 bases between them. This CDR3 comprises 15 residues. CDR1 is MDHEN, CDR2 SYDVKM, per germline. The CDR3 nucleotides are TGTGCCAGCACCCCAGGGGACGGAGTTAACTATGGCTACACCTTC. It codes for CASTPGDGVNYGYTF.

There are many counts of this clone. V is TRBV13 and J is TRBJ1-1; 10 positions match TRBD1. The CDR3 consists of 18 residues. From germline, CDR1 is PRHDT and CDR2 FYEKMQ (reference sequence). V lost 5 bases and J lost 2; bases outside the gene matches: 14. CDR3 amino acids: CASSLPRRDRGLNTEAFF. CDR3 in DNA: TGTGCCAGCAGCCTCCCTCGAAGGGACAGGGGACTTAACACTGAAGCTTTCTTT.

This clone showed up many times. The chain's CDR3 is CASSLGRGRTEAFF. The CDR3 region has the DNA TGTGCCAGCAGCTTGGGGAGGGGGCGCACTGAAGCTTTCTTT. The rearrangement uses TRBV7-8 and TRBJ1-1, with TRBD1 matching 7 bases. This CDR3 region has 14 residues. J lost 4 bases, V lost 3 bases, and 5 bases had no gene match. Per germline, CDR1 SGHVS and CDR2 FQNEAQ. Full variable domain (rest looked up from reference TRBV7-8 and TRBJ1-1): GAGVSQSPRYKVAKRGQDVALRCDPISGHVSLFWYQQALGQGPEFLTYFQNEAQLDKSGLPSDRFFAERPEGSVSTLKIQRTQQEDSAVYLCASSLGRGRTEAFFGQGTRLTVV.

This clone has at least ten counts. This chain uses TRBV7-2 with TRBJ2-1; D is possibly TRBD1 or TRBD2 (5 bases each). Germline lookup yields CDR1 SGHTA and CDR2 FQGNSA. Trimming took 4 bases from V and 4 from J, leaving 17 bases between them. The CDR3 runs to 16 residues. CDR3 bases: TGTGCCAGCAGCTCGGGACCCAATCTAGGATACAATGAGCAGTTCTTC. This gives the protein CASSSGPNLGYNEQFF.

The V call is TRBV6-1, the J call TRBJ2-1; D is undetermined. Germline V gene sequence: CDR1 MNHNS, CDR2 SASEGT. This CDR3 comprises 15 residues. V was shortened by 0 bases and J by 4 bases, with 10 bases between the two germline ends. CDR3 sequence (DNA): TGTGCCAGCAGTGAAGCAGGAGACCCTTACAATGAGCAGTTCTTC. It is translated as CASSEAGDPYNEQFF.

This clone was counted only a few times. V is TRBV19 and J is TRBJ2-7; 9 nucleotides agree with TRBD1. Germline CDR1 reads LNHDA; CDR2 reads SQIVND (reference sequence). With 5 bases clipped from V and 3 bases from J, the junction kept 5 bases outside the gene matches. The CDR3 sequence is 14 residues long. This CDR3 is CASSPWTGDYEQYF. The DNA for the CDR3 is TGTGCCAGTAGTCCATGGACAGGGGACTACGAGCAGTACTTC.

This clone was found a few times. The chain uses TRBV28 and TRBJ1-1, with D unresolved. Trimming removed 6 bases at V and 4 bases at J, with 15 bases between. The germline gives CDR1 MDHEN, CDR2 SYDVKM. The CDR3 totals 14 residues. The CDR3 region has the DNA TGTGCCAGCAGCGAAGTGGGCGCCGGCACTGAAGCTTTCTTT. This codes for CASSEVGAGTEAFF.

This clone was found a few times. This chain joins TRBV6-1 and TRBJ2-3; TRBD2 aligns across 9 bases. The V gene end was trimmed by 6 bases and the J gene end by 5 bases; junction bases not matched to a gene: 9. Germline values: CDR1 MNHNS, CDR2 SASEGT. The CDR3 consists of 15 residues. The CDR3 nucleotides are TGTGCCAGCAGCCAAGCAGCGGGAGGAGAAGATACGCAGTATTTT. Protein product: CASSQAAGGEDTQYF.

This clone was seen at least ten times. The rearrangement uses TRBV3-1 and TRBJ2-2, with 14 bases fitting TRBD2. Germline V gives CDR1 LGHDT, CDR2 YNNKEL (reference sequence). Unmatched junction bases numbered 3, after V lost 4 bases and J lost 2 bases. The CDR3 runs to 17 residues. Here the CDR3 DNA reads TGTGCCAGCAGCCCAGGGACTAGCGGGGGCAACACCGGGGAGCTGTTTTTT. Its protein is CASSPGTSGGNTGELFF.

This clone was observed many times. The chain recombines TRBV6-2 or TRBV6-3 with TRBJ1-5; D might be TRBD1 (6 bases). CDR1 and CDR2 (germline): MNHEY, SVGEGT. This CDR3 is 14 amino acids long. The V gene lost 6 bases and the J gene lost 0 bases, with 9 bases spanning the gap. The CDR3: CASRGHYSNQPQHF. DNA for the CDR3: TGTGCCAGCAGGGGACACTATAGCAATCAGCCCCAGCATTTT.

This clone was detected only once. A much more abundant neighbour one base away suggests this may be a read error. The rearrangement uses TRBV7-3 and TRBJ2-5, with 7 bases lining up with TRBD2. The CDR3 runs 14 residues. Germline CDR1 reads SGHTA; CDR2 reads FQGTGA. Losses at the gene ends were 4 bases for V and 5 bases for J; bases not matched to a gene: 7. The DNA of the CDR3 is TGTGCCAGCAGCTCAGGACTAGAGGGGGAGACCCAGTACTTC. This gives the protein CASSSGLEGETQYF.

There are many counts of this clone. Other DNA sequences within the sample encode an identical CDR3. The rearrangement joins TRBV9 to TRBJ2-1, with D perhaps TRBD2 (5 bases). V was trimmed by 3 bases and J by 0 bases, leaving 10 bases between them. The CDR3 sequence is 15 residues long. Looked up from germline, CDR1 is SGDLS and CDR2 is YYNGEE. As DNA, the CDR3 is TGTGCCAGCAGCGAGGGCGGGCTCTCCTACAATGAGCAGTTCTTC. This encodes CASSEGGLSYNEQFF.

This clone occurred many times. The chain couples TRBV2 to TRBJ1-1; D is undetermined. V gave up 6 bases and J gave up 0 bases, with 2 bases separating them. From germline, CDR1 is SNHLY and CDR2 FYNNEI. CDR3 length: 11 residues. CDR3 nucleotide sequence: TGTGCCAGCAGGGTGAACACTGAAGCTTTCTTT. Translation: CASRVNTEAFF.

Ten or more counts support this clone. The rearrangement uses TRBV19 and TRBJ2-5; D is unclear. Trimming shortened V by 0 bases and J by 3 bases, and 2 bases separated the two germline ends. This CDR3 has 12 residues. Germline CDR1 and CDR2: LNHDA and SQIVND (reference sequence). The CDR3 sequence: CASSIDEETQYF. The DNA of the CDR3 is TGTGCCAGTAGTATAGACGAAGAGACCCAGTACTTC.